The 26 T cell receptor beta chains in this list originate from one sample, sequenced in a study of blood T cell repertoires in COVID-19. TCRdb's copy holds only in-frame clones and misses some; the assay was immunoSEQ multiplex PCR. The profile shows about 160,000 clones, roughly 90% of them singletons. Sequenced input: PBMCs or T cells enriched from blood (not recorded which). The receptors were gathered from a woman aged 50 to 60 who had recovered from COVID-19.

This clone was observed once. V usage is TRBV2 and J usage is TRBJ1-2; perhaps TRBD1 as D (5 bases). The V gene's germline CDR1 is SNHLY and CDR2 FYNNEI. The CDR3 runs 14 residues. The V and J ends lost 6 bases and 0 bases respectively, with 11 bases between them. The chain's CDR3 is CASSSGLANYGYTF. In nucleotides, the CDR3 is TGTGCCAGCAGCTCAGGGCTAGCTAACTATGGCTACACCTTC.

V gene TRBV15 combines with J gene TRBJ1-4; D ambiguous. Germline CDR1 reads LNHNV; CDR2 reads YYDKDF (reference sequence). The CDR3 contains 16 residues. Trimming removed 0 bases at V and 4 bases at J, with 12 bases between. CDR3 loop: CATSRDTEESNEKLFF. The CDR3 DNA reads TGTGCCACCAGCAGAGATACGGAGGAAAGTAATGAAAAACTGTTTTTT.

As to this clone: Relative to the germline gene, one junction end is altered; a read error may explain this. The genes are TRBV7-7 and TRBJ2-1; 10 positions match TRBD1. Germline assignment: CDR1 SSHAT and CDR2 FNYEAQ (reference sequence). There are 16 residues in the CDR3. CDR3 region: CASSLSPGQGTDEQFF. In nucleotides, the CDR3 is TGTGCTAGCAGCTTATCTCCGGGACAGGGGACCGATGAGCAGTTCTTC.

The chain is built from TRBV24-1 and TRBJ2-7; D uncertain. This CDR3 contains 11 residues. Germline CDR1 and CDR2: KGHDR and SFDVKD. Trimming left V 2 bases short and J 11 bases short, with 9 bases between. CDR3: CATSDSGWKYF. Here the CDR3 DNA reads TGTGCCACCAGTGATTCCGGGTGGAAGTACTTC.

The sample holds one count of this clone. The rearrangement uses TRBV19 and TRBJ1-5; perhaps TRBD1 as D (5 bases). CDR1 and CDR2 from the germline V gene are LNHDA and SQIVND (reference sequence). V was pared by 0 bases and J by 5 bases, with 5 bases between. The CDR3 contains 13 residues. CDR3 sequence reads: CASSIEGDQPQHF. The CDR3 nucleotides read TGTGCCAGTAGTATAGAAGGGGATCAGCCCCAGCATTTT.

Only one count was recorded for this clone. This sequence joins TRBV3-1 (or the pseudogene TRBV3-2) and TRBJ1-2; 7 nucleotides line up with TRBD1. The germline V gene encodes CDR1 LGHDT and CDR2 YNNKEL (reference sequence). The V and J ends lost 4 bases and 6 bases, in that order; junction bases with no gene match: 5. CDR3 length: 13 residues. The CDR3 loop reads CASSPRQGDGYTF. The CDR3 DNA follows: TGTGCCAGCAGCCCAAGACAGGGTGATGGCTACACCTTC.

This rearrangement joins TRBV10-3 to TRBJ2-7; D possibly corresponds to TRBD1 (6 bases). The CDR3 length is 12 residues. The V end lost 9 bases, the J end lost 1 base, and 10 bases lay between the germline ends. Germline V gene lookup returns CDR1 ENHRY and CDR2 SYGVKD. The CDR3 DNA reads TGTGCCATGTCACAGGGATCCTACGAGCAGTACTTC. As protein: CAMSQGSYEQYF.

This CDR3 reads CASSTRQGNTEAFF. In nucleotides, the CDR3 is TGTGCCAGCAGTACGCGACAGGGAAACACTGAAGCTTTCTTT. This chain joins TRBV27 and TRBJ1-1, with 7 bases that match TRBD1. The J segment lost 2 bases and the V segment lost 5 bases, leaving 5 bases of the junction unmatched. The CDR3 consists of 14 residues. Germline CDR1 MNHEY, CDR2 SMNVEV (reference sequence).

The V call is TRBV5-4, the J call TRBJ2-5; D is uncertain. Per the germline V gene, CDR1 is SGHNT and CDR2 is YYREEE (reference sequence). The V end was cut by 0 bases, the J end by 4 bases, with 10 bases between. The CDR3 is 14 amino acids. CDR3 amino acids: CASSLGRLGETQYF. The CDR3 DNA reads as TGTGCCAGCAGCTTGGGCAGGTTGGGAGAGACCCAGTACTTC.

This rearrangement joins TRBV5-1 to TRBJ2-1, with D possibly matching TRBD1 (5 bases). Germline V CDR1 and CDR2: SGHRS, YFSETQ. V dropped 2 bases and J dropped 3 bases, with 15 bases sitting between them. This CDR3 is built from 16 residues. The CDR3 coding sequence is TGCGCCAGCAGCTTAAGGTCGCAGGGTGGCTACAATGAGCAGTTCTTC. Translating it yields CASSLRSQGGYNEQFF.

This chain uses TRBV19 with TRBJ1-5; possible D gene TRBD1, 5 bases. Germline loops: CDR1 LNHDA, CDR2 SQIVND (reference sequence). The CDR3 totals 16 residues. V was clipped by 5 bases and J by 1 base, with 15 bases between them. CDR3 residues: CASSSTRENSNQPQHF. The CDR3 bases are TGTGCCAGTAGTTCAACCAGGGAAAACAGCAATCAGCCCCAGCATTTT.

In this sample, this clone turned up once. This chain links TRBV11-1 with TRBJ2-5; possible D gene TRBD1, 6 bases. The CDR3 contains 15 residues. Germline V CDR1 and CDR2: SGHAT, FQDESV (reference sequence). Trimming removed 5 bases from V and 2 bases from J, with 15 bases in between. The CDR3 is CASSPETGQQETQYF. The CDR3 region has the DNA TGTGCCAGCAGCCCAGAGACAGGACAACAAGAGACCCAGTACTTC.

The chain links TRBV12-5 to TRBJ2-3; 9 bases map to TRBD1. CDR1 LGHNT and CDR2 FRNRAP come from the germline V gene. With 5 bases clipped from V and 9 bases from J, the junction kept 15 bases outside the gene matches. The CDR3 covers 16 residues. CDR3 nucleotides: TGTGCTAGTGGTGGGTGGGGACAGGGATACTCGATCACGCAGTATTTT. Protein sequence: CASGGWGQGYSITQYF.

The chain links TRBV19 to TRBJ1-3, with TRBD1 matching 8 bases. This CDR3 is 14 amino acids long. CDR1 and CDR2 (germline): LNHDA, SQIVND (reference sequence). V lost 6 bases, J lost 4 bases, and 5 bases stayed unmatched. CDR3 DNA: TGTGCCAGTAGCCGGGGGACAGGCGGAAACACCATATATTTT. Its protein is CASSRGTGGNTIYF.

The V call is TRBV6-5, the J call TRBJ2-7; possibly TRBD2 for D (6 bases). V lost 7 bases to trimming and J lost 3 bases, with 16 bases between them. Per germline, CDR1 MNHEY and CDR2 SVGAGI. This CDR3 contains 14 residues. In nucleotides, the CDR3 is TGTGCCAGCATGACTCGCGGGAAAGGCTACGAGCAGTACTTC. This sequence encodes CASMTRGKGYEQYF.

The V call is TRBV7-3, the J call TRBJ2-6; D perhaps matches TRBD2 (5 bases). The CDR3 has 16 amino acids. Trimming took 5 bases from V and 2 from J, leaving 13 bases between them. Per germline, CDR1 SGHTA and CDR2 FQGTGA. CDR3 amino acids: CASSASRDAGANVLTF. For the CDR3, the DNA is TGTGCCAGCAGCGCCTCGAGGGATGCTGGGGCCAACGTCCTGACTTTC.

The chain uses TRBV2 and TRBJ1-2; D perhaps matches TRBD1 (5 bases). The V and J ends lost 7 bases and 1 base respectively, with 16 bases between them. The CDR3 has 15 amino acids. The germline gives CDR1 SNHLY, CDR2 FYNNEI. CDR3 bases: TGTGCCAGCACCCCTGCGGGGGGAATTAACTATGGCTACACCTTC. It specifies CASTPAGGINYGYTF.

The chain employs TRBV3-1 (or the pseudogene TRBV3-2) and TRBJ1-2; 7 bases match TRBD1. The CDR3 runs 15 residues. Germline CDR1 and CDR2: LGHDT and YNNKEL (reference sequence). Losses at the gene ends were 0 bases for V and 4 bases for J; bases not matched to a gene: 5. The CDR3 region has the DNA TGTGCCAGCAGCCAAGACCGCGGACAGGTCTATGGCTACACCTTC. Amino acids: CASSQDRGQVYGYTF.

The chain carries TRBV6-5 and TRBJ1-1; possibly TRBD1 for D (6 bases). The V end lost 3 bases, the J end lost 14 bases, and 28 bases lay between the germline ends. There are 16 residues in the CDR3. The germline CDR1 and CDR2 sequences are MNHEY and SVGAGI. CDR3 protein: CASSYRRLGQWALGFF. Here the CDR3 DNA reads TGTGCCAGCAGTTATCGTAGGTTGGGACAATGGGCGCTGGGCTTCTTT.

This clone was seen once. V is TRBV9 and J is TRBJ1-4; 8 bases map to TRBD1. The CDR3 totals 15 residues. In germline, CDR1 is SGDLS, CDR2 YYNGEE. J gave up 4 bases and V 4 bases, and 6 bases lay outside the gene matches. DNA of the CDR3: TGTGCCAGCAGCTACGGACAGGGCTTTAATGAAAAACTGTTTTTT. Amino acids: CASSYGQGFNEKLFF.

The rearrangement joins TRBV11-3 to TRBJ1-3, with 12 bases fitting TRBD1. The V and J ends lost 5 bases and 1 base, in that order; junction bases with no gene match: 9. This CDR3 has 18 amino acids. The germline CDR1 and CDR2 sequences are SGHNT and YENEEA. This chain's CDR3 is CASSPPGTGGLSGNTIYF. CDR3 nucleotides: TGTGCCAGCAGCCCCCCCGGGACAGGGGGCCTTTCTGGAAACACCATATATTTT.

The chain recombines TRBV11-3 with TRBJ1-1, with TRBD1 matching 9 bases. This CDR3 spans 14 amino acids. The germline V gene has CDR1 SGHNT and CDR2 YENEEA. Losses at the gene ends were 2 bases for V and 3 bases for J; bases not matched to a gene: 1. In DNA form, the CDR3 reads TGTGCCAGCAGCTTACGGACAGGGGACACTGAAGCTTTCTTT. It specifies CASSLRTGDTEAFF.

This chain connects TRBV5-1 to TRBJ2-3, with a weak D call TRBD2 (5 bases). Trimming took 7 bases from V and 0 from J, leaving 18 bases between them. Germline CDR1 reads SGHRS; CDR2 reads YFSETQ. CDR3 length equals 16 residues. CDR3 sequence reads: CASEQRKNPSTDTQYF. CDR3 DNA: TGCGCCAGCGAGCAGCGGAAGAACCCTAGCACAGATACGCAGTATTTT.

This clone appeared a single time. The V call is TRBV13, the J call TRBJ2-7, with 11 bases lining up with TRBD2. CDR3 size: 15 residues. J was trimmed by 2 bases and V by 5 bases; bases with no gene match: 5. CDR1 and CDR2 (germline): PRHDT, FYEKMQ (reference sequence). CDR3 nucleotide sequence: TGTGCCAGCAGCCCGAGGACTAGCGGGCCCTACGAGCAGTACTTC. Translation gives CASSPRTSGPYEQYF.

The gene calls are TRBV11-3 and TRBJ2-7; 10 nucleotides agree with TRBD2. Germline V gene data show CDR1 as SGHNT and CDR2 as YENEEA. With V trimmed by 4 bases and J by 7 bases, 10 bases remained unmatched. CDR3 length equals 15 residues. This chain's CDR3 is CASSSQAGGLGEQYF. DNA for the CDR3: TGTGCCAGCAGCTCCCAAGCGGGGGGGCTTGGAGAGCAGTACTTC.

V and J are TRBV6-5 and TRBJ1-5; unclear D gene. The CDR3 is made up of 14 amino acids. Between the trimmed V and J ends, which lost 2 bases and 3 bases, there was a span of 8 bases. Germline V lookup: CDR1 MNHEY, CDR2 SVGAGI. CDR3 coding DNA: TGTGCCAGCAGTTACGCGGCAGACAATCAGCCCCAGCATTTT. Translating it yields CASSYAADNQPQHF.